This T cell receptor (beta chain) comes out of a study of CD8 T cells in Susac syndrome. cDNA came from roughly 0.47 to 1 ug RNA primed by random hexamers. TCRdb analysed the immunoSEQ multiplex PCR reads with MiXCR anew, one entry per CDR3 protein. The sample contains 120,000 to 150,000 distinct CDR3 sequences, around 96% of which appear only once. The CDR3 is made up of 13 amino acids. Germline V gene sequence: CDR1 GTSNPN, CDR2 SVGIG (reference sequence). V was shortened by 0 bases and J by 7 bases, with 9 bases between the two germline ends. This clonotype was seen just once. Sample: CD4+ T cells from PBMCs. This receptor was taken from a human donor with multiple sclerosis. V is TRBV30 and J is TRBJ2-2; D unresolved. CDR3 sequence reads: CAWSVERIGELFF. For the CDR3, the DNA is TGTGCCTGGAGTGTTGAACGGATCGGGGAGCTGTTTTTT.